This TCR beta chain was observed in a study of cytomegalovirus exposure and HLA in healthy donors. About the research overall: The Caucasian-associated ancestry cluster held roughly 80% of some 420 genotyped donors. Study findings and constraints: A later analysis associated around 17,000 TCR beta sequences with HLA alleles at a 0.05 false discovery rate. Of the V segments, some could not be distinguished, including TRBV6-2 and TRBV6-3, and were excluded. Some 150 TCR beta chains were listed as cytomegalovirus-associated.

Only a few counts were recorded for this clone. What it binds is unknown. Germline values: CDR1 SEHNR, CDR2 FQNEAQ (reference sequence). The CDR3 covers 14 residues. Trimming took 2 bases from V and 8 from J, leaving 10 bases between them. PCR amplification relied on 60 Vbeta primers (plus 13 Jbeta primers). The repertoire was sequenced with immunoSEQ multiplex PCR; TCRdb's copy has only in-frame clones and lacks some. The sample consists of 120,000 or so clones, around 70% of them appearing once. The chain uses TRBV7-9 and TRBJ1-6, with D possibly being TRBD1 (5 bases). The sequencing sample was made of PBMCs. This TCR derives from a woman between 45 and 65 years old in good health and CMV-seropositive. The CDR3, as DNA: TGTGCCAGCAGCTTACTTGTAGGGGATTCACCCCTCCACTTT. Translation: CASSLLVGDSPLHF.